This T cell receptor beta chain was recorded in a study of cytomegalovirus exposure and HLA in healthy donors. PCR was performed using 60 Vbeta and 13 Jbeta primers. TCRdb keeps only in-frame clones here, not all; method: immunoSEQ multiplex PCR. The repertoire holds fewer than 150,000 clones, with around 80% as singletons. A word on this clone: Its target is unknown.

Overall study results and limits: Association with HLA alleles at 0.05 false discovery rate was found for 15,000 to 20,000 TCR beta sequences in a later analysis.

This TCR was sampled from a man between 25 and 39 years old in good health and CMV-seronegative. The sequenced material came from PBMCs.

CDR3 amino acids: CASSLGLAGLSSYNEQFF. CDR3 sequence (DNA): TGCGCCAGCAGCTTAGGACTAGCGGGATTAAGCTCCTACAATGAGCAGTTCTTC. The genes are TRBV5-1 and TRBJ2-1, with TRBD2 identical over 12 bases. The germline gives CDR1 SGHRS, CDR2 YFSETQ. The length of the CDR3 is 18 residues. J gave up 0 bases and V 2 bases, and 6 bases lay outside the gene matches.